These 32 T cell receptor beta chains were all obtained from the same sample, sequenced in a study of shared clonotypes between healthy human individuals. Measured with immunoSEQ multiplex PCR; TCRdb has only the in-frame clones, and not every one. The sample contains roughly 2.1 million clones, under 95% of which appear only once. Selected positively for CCR7 and CD45RO-negative, naive CD8 cells excluded terminally differentiated effector memory CD45RA+ cells. Specimen: naive CD8+ T cells from PBMCs. The source is a young man in good health. Some clones in this sample may be carry-over from other donors' samples.

V gene TRBV9 combines with J gene TRBJ2-1, with TRBD2 matching 12 bases. The CDR3 is made up of 16 amino acids. J was trimmed by 7 bases and V by 0 bases; bases with no gene match: 5. CDR1 and CDR2 (germline): SGDLS, YYNGEE. CDR3 coding DNA: TGTGCCAGCAGCGTAGGTGGGCTAGCGGGAGGGAATGAGCAGTTCTTC. This codes for CASSVGGLAGGNEQFF.

The genes are TRBV19 and TRBJ2-7, with D possibly being TRBD1 or TRBD2 (5 bases each). Deletions cut 1 base from V and 6 bases from J, with 13 bases between. The CDR3 is 14 residues long. Germline CDR1 reads LNHDA; CDR2 reads SQIVND (reference sequence). The CDR3 nucleotides read TGTGCCAGTAGTATAGGGGACCTCCCCCTCGAGCAGTACTTC. This gives the protein CASSIGDLPLEQYF.

The rearrangement joins TRBV5-4 to TRBJ2-1, with D perhaps TRBD2 (5 bases). Germline V gives CDR1 SGHNT, CDR2 YYREEE (reference sequence). CDR3 length: 13 residues. Deletions cut 7 bases from V and 2 bases from J, with 10 bases between. CDR3 region: CASHDGTYNEQFF. The CDR3 nucleotides are TGTGCCAGCCACGACGGGACCTACAATGAGCAGTTCTTC.

The sample holds one count of this clone. The sample holds other DNA sequences that translate to the same CDR3. The V and J genes are TRBV5-1 and TRBJ1-4; D is ambiguous. V gave up 0 bases and J gave up 4 bases, with 7 bases separating them. Germline V lookup: CDR1 SGHRS, CDR2 YFSETQ. This CDR3 region has 14 residues. The CDR3 sequence is CASSLERINEKLFF. The CDR3, as DNA: TGCGCCAGCAGCTTGGAACGGATTAATGAAAAACTGTTTTTT. The full variable domain, with the rest looked up from reference TRBV5-1 and TRBJ1-4, is KAGVTQTPRYLIKTRGQQVTLSCSPISGHRSVSWYQQTPGQGLQFLFEYFSETQRNKGNFPGRFSGRQFSNSRSEMNVSTLELGDSALYLCASSLERINEKLFFGSGTQLSVL.

The chain couples TRBV27 to TRBJ2-4; D call uncertain. V dropped 3 bases and J dropped 0 bases, with 9 bases sitting between them. CDR3 length equals 15 residues. Looked up from germline, CDR1 is MNHEY and CDR2 is SMNVEV (reference sequence). The CDR3 sequence is CASSFSPLAKNIQYF. DNA for the CDR3: TGTGCCAGCAGTTTCTCTCCTCTAGCCAAAAACATTCAGTACTTC.

The chain links TRBV19 to TRBJ1-2; D ambiguous. The CDR3 contains 15 residues. The V and J ends lost 7 bases and 1 base respectively, with 16 bases between them. The germline V gene encodes CDR1 LNHDA and CDR2 SQIVND (reference sequence). The CDR3 bases are TGTGCCAGTAATGGCAGAAAAACGATTAACTATGGCTACACCTTC. This encodes CASNGRKTINYGYTF.

The chain combines TRBV27 with TRBJ2-3; 16 bases map to TRBD2. The V gene end was trimmed by 3 bases and the J gene end by 9 bases; junction bases not matched to a gene: 9. The CDR3 contains 17 residues. CDR1 MNHEY and CDR2 SMNVEV come from the germline V gene (reference sequence). DNA for the CDR3: TGTGCCAGCAGTTTGTCCGGGACTAGCGGGAGGGGCCGCACGCAGTATTTT. It translates to CASSLSGTSGRGRTQYF.

This sequence joins TRBV2 and TRBJ1-2; D might be TRBD1 (5 bases). This CDR3 region has 13 residues. Germline values: CDR1 SNHLY, CDR2 FYNNEI. V was shortened by 6 bases and J by 4 bases, with 12 bases between the two germline ends. The CDR3 nucleotides read TGTGCCAGCAGAGAGACAGCTATCTATGGCTACACCTTC. Translated: CASRETAIYGYTF.

The chain joins TRBV27 to TRBJ1-2; D is uncertain. Trimming stripped 5 bases from V and 10 bases from J, with 17 bases between. Germline CDR1 MNHEY, CDR2 SMNVEV (reference sequence). This CDR3 has 13 residues. CDR3 bases: TGTGCCAGCAGTCCCCGGGCCGCGCACAACTACACCTTC. This gives the protein CASSPRAAHNYTF.

V and J are TRBV5-4 and TRBJ2-1; 9 nucleotides match TRBD2. Germline V gene sequence: CDR1 SGHNT, CDR2 YYREEE (reference sequence). The CDR3 has 18 amino acids. With 0 bases clipped from V and 3 bases from J, the junction kept 10 bases outside the gene matches. The CDR3 sequence is CASSLGLAETSDYNEQFF. The CDR3 bases are TGTGCCAGCAGCTTGGGACTAGCGGAGACCTCTGACTACAATGAGCAGTTCTTC.

The chain links TRBV9 to TRBJ2-2; tentative D call: TRBD2 (6 bases). There are 14 residues in the CDR3. The V and J ends lost 3 bases and 3 bases respectively, with 9 bases between them. Germline V gene data show CDR1 as SGDLS and CDR2 as YYNGEE. The CDR3 nucleotides are TGTGCCAGCAGCGCTAGACTAGACACCGGGGAGCTGTTTTTT. Encoded protein: CASSARLDTGELFF. Complete variable domain (other parts from reference TRBV9 and TRBJ2-2): DSGVTQTPKHLITATGQRVTLRCSPRSGDLSVYWYQQSLDQGLQFLIQYYNGEERAKGNILERFSAQQFPDLHSELNLSSLELGDSALYFCASSARLDTGELFFGEGSRLTVL.

The chain combines TRBV5-1 with TRBJ2-1, with D possibly matching TRBD1 (5 bases). Trimming took off 0 bases at V and 2 bases at J, with 12 bases between the two ends. Looked up from germline, CDR1 is SGHRS and CDR2 is YFSETQ. The CDR3 runs to 16 residues. Here the CDR3 reads CASSLGGPEAYNEQFF. In nucleotides, the CDR3 is TGCGCCAGCAGCTTGGGGGGCCCTGAGGCCTACAATGAGCAGTTCTTC.

The chain has TRBV27 and TRBJ2-3; the match to TRBD1 covers 8 bases. The V segment lost 5 bases and the J segment 0 bases; nucleotides outside the gene matches: 4. Germline CDR1 reads MNHEY; CDR2 reads SMNVEV (reference sequence). CDR3 size: 15 residues. The CDR3, as DNA: TGTGCCAGCAGTATGAGGACAGGGAGCACAGATACGCAGTATTTT. This sequence encodes CASSMRTGSTDTQYF.

For this clone: At the DNA level, this CDR3 is encoded by other sequences in the same sample as well. The chain employs TRBV7-9 and TRBJ2-1; TRBD2 matches 7 bases. After removal of 1 base from V and 2 bases from J, the junction contained 2 bases not matched to a gene. The germline V gene encodes CDR1 SEHNR and CDR2 FQNEAQ (reference sequence). This CDR3 has 15 residues. CDR3 loop: CASSLGGSPYNEQFF. The CDR3 region has the DNA TGTGCCAGCAGCTTAGGCGGGAGCCCCTACAATGAGCAGTTCTTC.

The chain couples TRBV5-1 to TRBJ2-1; TRBD1 matches 11 bases. The CDR3 runs 18 residues. Trimming at V came to 6 bases and at J to 2 bases, leaving 13 bases not matched to a gene. Germline V CDR1 and CDR2: SGHRS, YFSETQ. CDR3 amino acids: CASTPSGQGAEAYNEQFF. DNA for the CDR3: TGCGCCAGCACCCCGAGTGGACAGGGGGCGGAAGCCTACAATGAGCAGTTCTTC.

The gene calls are TRBV7-9 and TRBJ2-1; D might be TRBD2 (5 bases). Germline lookup yields CDR1 SEHNR and CDR2 FQNEAQ (reference sequence). The CDR3 has 17 amino acids. V lost 5 bases to trimming and J lost 4 bases, with 21 bases between them. CDR3 protein: CASSTPLAGDRYNEQFF. CDR3 coding DNA: TGTGCCAGCAGCACACCGCTGGCGGGTGACCGATACAATGAGCAGTTCTTC.

The chain combines TRBV27 with TRBJ1-2; D not certain. The CDR3 contains 14 residues. The V end lost 4 bases, the J end lost 4 bases, and 13 bases lay between the germline ends. Germline V lookup: CDR1 MNHEY, CDR2 SMNVEV (reference sequence). The CDR3 is CASSSRAAGYGYTF. The CDR3 DNA follows: TGTGCCAGCAGTTCCCGGGCCGCGGGCTATGGCTACACCTTC.

CDR3 sequence reads: CSVEGTSPGGDEQFF. In DNA form, the CDR3 reads TGCAGCGTTGAAGGGACTAGCCCAGGCGGCGATGAGCAGTTCTTC. This rearrangement joins TRBV29-1 to TRBJ2-1; 8 bases are shared with TRBD2. The length of the CDR3 is 15 residues. From germline, CDR1 is SQVTM and CDR2 ANQGSEA. With 1 base clipped from V and 8 bases from J, the junction kept 10 bases outside the gene matches.

The chain recombines TRBV11-2 with TRBJ2-3; tentatively, D is TRBD2 (5 bases). The CDR3 is made up of 15 amino acids. With 6 bases removed from V and 0 bases from J, the gap between germline ends came to 13 bases. The germline gives CDR1 SGHAT, CDR2 FQNNGV. The chain's CDR3 is CASRPSRASTDTQYF. CDR3 bases: TGTGCCAGCAGGCCCTCGCGGGCTAGCACAGATACGCAGTATTTT.

This chain connects TRBV6-6 to TRBJ2-2, with 9 bases identical to TRBD1. CDR3 length: 16 residues. The V segment lost 2 bases and the J segment 6 bases; nucleotides outside the gene matches: 7. Germline values: CDR1 MNHNY, CDR2 SVGAGI (reference sequence). The CDR3 reads CASSYVWTGESGELFF. The CDR3 DNA reads as TGTGCCAGCAGTTACGTTTGGACAGGGGAATCCGGGGAGCTGTTTTTT.

V is TRBV30 and J is TRBJ1-1; D is uncertain. The V end lost 8 bases, the J end lost 4 bases, and 20 bases lay between the germline ends. The CDR3 has 14 residues. Germline V CDR1 and CDR2: GTSNPN, SVGIG (reference sequence). The CDR3: CAGLGGLHGTEAFF. CDR3 sequence (DNA): TGTGCCGGATTAGGCGGACTTCACGGCACTGAAGCTTTCTTT.

J is TRBJ2-3 and V is TRBV9, with 13 bases lining up with TRBD2. With 1 base clipped from V and 2 bases from J, the junction kept 4 bases outside the gene matches. This CDR3 comprises 17 residues. Germline V gives CDR1 SGDLS, CDR2 YYNGEE. The CDR3 reads CASSVSGTSGITDTQYF. The CDR3 DNA sequence: TGTGCCAGCAGCGTATCGGGGACTAGCGGGATCACAGATACGCAGTATTTT.

This chain connects TRBV4-3 to TRBJ2-5, with D perhaps TRBD2 (7 bases). The CDR3 spans 15 residues. The germline gives CDR1 LGHNA, CDR2 YSLEER. V shed 1 base and J shed 4 bases, with 13 bases lying between them. CDR3 bases: TGCGCCAGCAGCCAAGGAATCCGGGGGGCAGAGACCCAGTACTTC. Amino acids: CASSQGIRGAETQYF.

The chain carries TRBV27 and TRBJ2-7; no clear D. Trimming pared 9 bases from V and 3 bases from J, leaving 15 bases between. This CDR3 contains 13 residues. Germline V gives CDR1 MNHEY, CDR2 SMNVEV (reference sequence). CDR3 sequence (DNA): TGTGCCAGTAGGTCAGCTGGTCGCTACGAGCAGTACTTC. It specifies CASRSAGRYEQYF.

Only one count was recorded for this clone. The chain has TRBV6-5 and TRBJ2-2; D remains ambiguous. CDR1 and CDR2 (germline): MNHEY, SVGAGI. V was trimmed by 0 bases and J by 0 bases, leaving 8 bases between them. The CDR3 sequence is 16 residues long. CDR3: CASSYSGRTNTGELFF. As DNA, the CDR3 is TGTGCCAGCAGTTACTCGGGCAGAACGAACACCGGGGAGCTGTTTTTT.

The rearrangement uses TRBV2 and TRBJ2-1; a possible D gene is TRBD1 (5 bases). V gave up 6 bases and J gave up 1 base, with 13 bases separating them. The CDR3 sequence is 15 residues long. Per germline, CDR1 SNHLY and CDR2 FYNNEI. The CDR3 sequence is CASSPGRASYNEQFF. CDR3 DNA sequence: TGTGCCAGCAGCCCCGGCAGGGCGTCCTACAATGAGCAGTTCTTC.

This clone was seen just once. The V and J genes are TRBV5-8 and TRBJ2-7; D is ambiguous. Per the germline V gene, CDR1 is SGHTS and CDR2 is YDEGEE. The CDR3 consists of 14 residues. The V end was cut by 1 base, the J end by 5 bases, with 13 bases between. The CDR3 nucleotides read TGTGCCAGCAGCTTGTCAAGCTACGTCAACGAGCAGTACTTC. Translated: CASSLSSYVNEQYF.

This clone has only a few counts. V is TRBV6-1 and J is TRBJ1-2, with no clear D. V dropped 2 bases and J dropped 1 base, with 14 bases sitting between them. Germline CDR1 reads MNHNS; CDR2 reads SASEGT. This CDR3 contains 16 residues. CDR3 DNA: TGTGCCAGCAGTGAATGGATGGAGGCCCGTAACTATGGCTACACCTTC. Translating gives CASSEWMEARNYGYTF.

The J gene is TRBJ2-7, the V gene TRBV5-8, with 9 bases that match TRBD2. The CDR3 covers 15 residues. V was pared by 2 bases and J by 1 base, with 4 bases of the junction left unmatched. The germline V gene encodes CDR1 SGHTS and CDR2 YDEGEE. CDR3 loop: CASSLGREGSYEQYF. The CDR3 DNA sequence: TGTGCCAGCAGCTTAGGGCGGGAGGGGTCCTACGAGCAGTACTTC.

The genes are TRBV4-1 and TRBJ2-2; TRBD2 agrees at 9 bases. Germline assignment: CDR1 MGHRA and CDR2 YSYEKL. J gave up 4 bases and V 2 bases, and 5 bases lay outside the gene matches. CDR3 length: 16 residues. CDR3 coding DNA: TGCGCCAGCAGCCAACAGGGACTAGCTAGCACCGGGGAGCTGTTTTTT. Its translation: CASSQQGLASTGELFF.

J is TRBJ2-3 and V is TRBV6-5; D gene uncertain. CDR3 length: 14 residues. Trimming cost V 4 bases and J 3 bases, with 11 bases left between them. Per the germline V gene, CDR1 is MNHEY and CDR2 is SVGAGI. Written as DNA, the CDR3 is TGTGCCAGCAGTTTCTCGGAAGGGACAGATACGCAGTATTTT. Protein sequence: CASSFSEGTDTQYF.

The chain employs TRBV18 and TRBJ1-2; D is ambiguous. Per the germline V gene, CDR1 is KGHSH and CDR2 is LQKENI. The CDR3 loop spans 17 amino acids. Trimming cost V 6 bases and J 2 bases, with 22 bases left between them. CDR3 protein: CASSLEDGIGLNYGYTF. CDR3 DNA: TGTGCCAGCTCCCTGGAAGATGGGATCGGTCTAAACTATGGCTACACCTTC.